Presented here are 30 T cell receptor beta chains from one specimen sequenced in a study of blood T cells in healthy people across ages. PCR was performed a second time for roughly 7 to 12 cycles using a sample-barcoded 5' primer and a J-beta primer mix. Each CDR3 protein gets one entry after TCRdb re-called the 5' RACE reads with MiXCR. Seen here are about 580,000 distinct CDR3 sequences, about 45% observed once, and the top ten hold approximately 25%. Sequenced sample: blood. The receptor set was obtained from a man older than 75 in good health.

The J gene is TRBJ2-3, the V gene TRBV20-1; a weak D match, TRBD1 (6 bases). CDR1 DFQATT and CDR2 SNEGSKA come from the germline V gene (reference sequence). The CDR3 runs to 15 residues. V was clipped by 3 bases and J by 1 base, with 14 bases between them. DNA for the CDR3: TGCAGTGCTAGCCTCGCAGGGGTGGGCACAGATACGCAGTATTTT. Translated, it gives CSASLAGVGTDTQYF.

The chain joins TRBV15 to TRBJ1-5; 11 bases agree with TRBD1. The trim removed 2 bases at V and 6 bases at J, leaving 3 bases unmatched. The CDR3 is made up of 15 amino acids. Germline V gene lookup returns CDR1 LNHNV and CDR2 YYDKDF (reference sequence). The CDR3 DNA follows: TGTGCCACCAGCAGACGGGACAGGGGGATTCAGCCCCAGCATTTT. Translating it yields CATSRRDRGIQPQHF.

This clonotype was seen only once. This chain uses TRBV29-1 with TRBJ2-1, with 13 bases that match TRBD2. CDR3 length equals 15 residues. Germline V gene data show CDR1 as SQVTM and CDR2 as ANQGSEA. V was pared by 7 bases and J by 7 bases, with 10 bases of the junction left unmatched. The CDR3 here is CSDPLLAGGPNEQFF. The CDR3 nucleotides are TGCAGCGATCCCTTACTAGCGGGAGGGCCTAATGAGCAGTTCTTC.

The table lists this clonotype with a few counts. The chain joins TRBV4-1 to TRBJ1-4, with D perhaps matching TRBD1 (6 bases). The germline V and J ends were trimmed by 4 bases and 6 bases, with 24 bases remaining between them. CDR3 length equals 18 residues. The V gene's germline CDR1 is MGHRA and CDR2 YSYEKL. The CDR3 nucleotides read TGCGCCAGCAGCCGCCGCCGTCCAATGACAGGCGCGGATGAAAAACTGTTTTTT. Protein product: CASSRRRPMTGADEKLFF.

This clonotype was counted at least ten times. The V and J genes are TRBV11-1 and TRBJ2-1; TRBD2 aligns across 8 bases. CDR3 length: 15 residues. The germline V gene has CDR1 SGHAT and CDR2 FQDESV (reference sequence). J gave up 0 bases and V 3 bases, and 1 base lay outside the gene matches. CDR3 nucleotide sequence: TGTGCCAGCAGCTTTAGCGGGGACTCCTACAATGAGCAGTTCTTC. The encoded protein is CASSFSGDSYNEQFF.

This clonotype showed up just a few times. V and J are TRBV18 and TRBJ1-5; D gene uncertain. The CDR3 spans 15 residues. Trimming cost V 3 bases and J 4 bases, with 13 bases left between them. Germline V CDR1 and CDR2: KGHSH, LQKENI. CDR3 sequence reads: CASSPGQVSNQPQHF. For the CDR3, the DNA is TGTGCCAGCTCACCGGGCCAGGTCTCGAATCAGCCCCAGCATTTT.

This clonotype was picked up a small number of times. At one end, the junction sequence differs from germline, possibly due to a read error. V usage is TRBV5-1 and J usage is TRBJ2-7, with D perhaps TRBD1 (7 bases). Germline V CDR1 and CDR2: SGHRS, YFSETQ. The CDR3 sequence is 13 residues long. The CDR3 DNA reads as TGTGCCAGCAGCCCGGGGGACAGCTACGAGCAGTACTTC. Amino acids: CASSPGDSYEQYF.

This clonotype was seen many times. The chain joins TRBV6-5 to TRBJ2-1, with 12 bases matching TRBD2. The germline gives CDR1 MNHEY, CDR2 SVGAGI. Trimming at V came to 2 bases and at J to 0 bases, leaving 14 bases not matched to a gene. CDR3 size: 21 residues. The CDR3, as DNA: TGTGCCAGCAGTTACCCCGGGGCTAGCGGGGGGGTAGTCTCCTCCTACAATGAGCAGTTCTTC. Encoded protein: CASSYPGASGGVVSSYNEQFF.

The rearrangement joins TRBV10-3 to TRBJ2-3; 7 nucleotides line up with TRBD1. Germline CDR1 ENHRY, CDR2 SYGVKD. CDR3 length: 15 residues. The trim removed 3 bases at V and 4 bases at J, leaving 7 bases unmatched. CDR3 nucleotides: TGTGCCATCAGTGACCCGGGACAGCCCCCAGATACGCAGTATTTT. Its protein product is CAISDPGQPPDTQYF.

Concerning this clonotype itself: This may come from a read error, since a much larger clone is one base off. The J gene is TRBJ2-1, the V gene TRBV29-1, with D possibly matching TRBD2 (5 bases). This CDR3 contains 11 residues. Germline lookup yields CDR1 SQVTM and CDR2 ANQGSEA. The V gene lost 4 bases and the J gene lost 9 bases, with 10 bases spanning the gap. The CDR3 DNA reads TGCAGCGTTGGTATTCGGGGTGAGCAGTTCTTC. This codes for CSVGIRGEQFF.

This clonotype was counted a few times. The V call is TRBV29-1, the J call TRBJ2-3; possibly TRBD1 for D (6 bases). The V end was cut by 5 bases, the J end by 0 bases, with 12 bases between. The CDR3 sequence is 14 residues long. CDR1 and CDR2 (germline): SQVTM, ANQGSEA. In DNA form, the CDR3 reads TGCAGCGTTTACCACAGGGCGAGCACAGATACGCAGTATTTT. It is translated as CSVYHRASTDTQYF.

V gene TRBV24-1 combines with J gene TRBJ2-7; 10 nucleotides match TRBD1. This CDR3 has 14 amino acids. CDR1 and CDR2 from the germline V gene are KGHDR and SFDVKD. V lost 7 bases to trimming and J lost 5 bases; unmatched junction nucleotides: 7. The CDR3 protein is CATSGTGDSNEQYF. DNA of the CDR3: TGTGCCACCAGCGGGACAGGGGATTCCAACGAGCAGTACTTC.

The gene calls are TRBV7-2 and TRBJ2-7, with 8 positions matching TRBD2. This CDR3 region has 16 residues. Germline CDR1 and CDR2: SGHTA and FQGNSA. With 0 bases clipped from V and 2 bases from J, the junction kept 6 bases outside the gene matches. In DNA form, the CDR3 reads TGTGCCAGCAGCTTAGCCCAAGCGGGAGCGGCCTACGAGCAGTACTTC. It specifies CASSLAQAGAAYEQYF.

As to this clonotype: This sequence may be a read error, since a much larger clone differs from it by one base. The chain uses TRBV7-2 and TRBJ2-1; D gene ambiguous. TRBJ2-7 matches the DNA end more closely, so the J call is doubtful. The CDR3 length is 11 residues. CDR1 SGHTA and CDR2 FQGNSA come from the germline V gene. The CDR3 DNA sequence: TGTGCCAGCAACCTCTACAATGAGCAGTACTTC. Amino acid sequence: CASNLYNEQYF.

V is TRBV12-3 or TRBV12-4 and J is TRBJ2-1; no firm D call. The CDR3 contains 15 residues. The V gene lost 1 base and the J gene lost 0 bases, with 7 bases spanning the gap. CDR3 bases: TGTGCCAGCAGTTTAGGGGCTATCTCCTACAATGAGCAGTTCTTC. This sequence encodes CASSLGAISYNEQFF.

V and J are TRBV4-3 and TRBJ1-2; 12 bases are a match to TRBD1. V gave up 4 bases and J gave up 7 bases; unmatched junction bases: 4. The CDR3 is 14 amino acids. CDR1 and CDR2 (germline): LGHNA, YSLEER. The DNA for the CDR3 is TGCGCCAGCAGCCGGGGACAGGGGGCTCTTGGCTACACCTTC. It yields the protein CASSRGQGALGYTF.

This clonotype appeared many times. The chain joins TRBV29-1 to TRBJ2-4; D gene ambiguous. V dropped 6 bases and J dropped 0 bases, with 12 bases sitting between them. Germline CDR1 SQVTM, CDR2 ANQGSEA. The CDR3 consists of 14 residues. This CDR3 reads CSVADLLAKNIQYF. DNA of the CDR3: TGCAGCGTCGCCGACCTACTAGCCAAAAACATTCAGTACTTC.

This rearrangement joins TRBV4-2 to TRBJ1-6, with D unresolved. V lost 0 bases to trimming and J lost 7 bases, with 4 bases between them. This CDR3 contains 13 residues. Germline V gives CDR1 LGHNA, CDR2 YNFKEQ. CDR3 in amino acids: CASSQDGNSPLHF. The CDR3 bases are TGTGCCAGCAGCCAAGATGGGAATTCACCCCTCCACTTT.

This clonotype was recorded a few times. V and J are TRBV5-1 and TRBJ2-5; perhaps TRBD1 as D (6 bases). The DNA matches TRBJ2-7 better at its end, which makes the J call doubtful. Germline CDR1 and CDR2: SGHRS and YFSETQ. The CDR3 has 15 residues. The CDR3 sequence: CASSLSGTSINEQYF. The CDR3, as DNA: TGCGCCAGCAGCTTATCCGGGACATCGATCAACGAGCAGTACTTC.

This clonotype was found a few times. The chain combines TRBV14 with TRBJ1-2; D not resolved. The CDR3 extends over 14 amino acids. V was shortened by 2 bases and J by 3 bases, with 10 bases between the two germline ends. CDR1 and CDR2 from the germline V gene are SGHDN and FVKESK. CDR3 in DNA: TGTGCCAGCAGCCAAATTCCGAAGGACTATGGCTACACCTTC. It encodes CASSQIPKDYGYTF.

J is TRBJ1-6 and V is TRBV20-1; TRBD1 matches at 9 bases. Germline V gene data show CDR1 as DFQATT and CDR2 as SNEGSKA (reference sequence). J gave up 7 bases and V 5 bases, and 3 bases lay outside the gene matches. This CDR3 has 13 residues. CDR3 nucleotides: TGCAGTGCTTTGGGACAGGGCAATTCACCCCTCCACTTT. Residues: CSALGQGNSPLHF.

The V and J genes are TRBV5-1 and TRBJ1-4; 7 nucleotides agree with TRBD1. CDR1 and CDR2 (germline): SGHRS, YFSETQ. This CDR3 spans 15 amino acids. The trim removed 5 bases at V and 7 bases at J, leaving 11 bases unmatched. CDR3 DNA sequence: TGCGCCAGCAGGGGAAACAGGGGCGGCGTTGAAAAACTGTTTTTT. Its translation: CASRGNRGGVEKLFF. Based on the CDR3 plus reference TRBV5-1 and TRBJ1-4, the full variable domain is KAGVTQTPRYLIKTRGQQVTLSCSPISGHRSVSWYQQTPGQGLQFLFEYFSETQRNKGNFPGRFSGRQFSNSRSEMNVSTLELGDSALYLCASRGNRGGVEKLFFGSGTQLSVL.

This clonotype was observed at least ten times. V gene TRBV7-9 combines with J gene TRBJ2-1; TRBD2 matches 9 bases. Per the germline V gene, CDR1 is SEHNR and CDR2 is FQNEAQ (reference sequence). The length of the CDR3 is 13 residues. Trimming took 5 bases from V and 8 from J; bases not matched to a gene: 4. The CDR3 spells CASSPRTSDEQFF. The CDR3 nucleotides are TGTGCCAGCAGCCCGCGGACTAGCGATGAGCAGTTCTTC.

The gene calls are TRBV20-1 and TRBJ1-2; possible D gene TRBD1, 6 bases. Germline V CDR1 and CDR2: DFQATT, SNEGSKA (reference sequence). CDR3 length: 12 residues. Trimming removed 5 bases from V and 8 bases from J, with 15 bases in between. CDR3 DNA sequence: TGCAGTGCTCGACAGGCCCCTTGGGGCTACACCTTC. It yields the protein CSARQAPWGYTF.

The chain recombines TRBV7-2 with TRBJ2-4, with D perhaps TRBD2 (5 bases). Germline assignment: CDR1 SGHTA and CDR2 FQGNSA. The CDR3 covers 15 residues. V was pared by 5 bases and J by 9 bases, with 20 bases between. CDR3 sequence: CASSSSSGKTSIQYF. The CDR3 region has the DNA TGTGCCAGCAGCAGCTCGTCCGGGAAAACGAGCATTCAGTACTTC.

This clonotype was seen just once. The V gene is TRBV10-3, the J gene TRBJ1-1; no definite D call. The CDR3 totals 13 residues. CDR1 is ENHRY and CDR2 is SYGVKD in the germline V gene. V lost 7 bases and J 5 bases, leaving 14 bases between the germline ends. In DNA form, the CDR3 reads TGTGCCATCACCCAGGAATGGGGAACTGAAGCTTTCTTT. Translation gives CAITQEWGTEAFF.

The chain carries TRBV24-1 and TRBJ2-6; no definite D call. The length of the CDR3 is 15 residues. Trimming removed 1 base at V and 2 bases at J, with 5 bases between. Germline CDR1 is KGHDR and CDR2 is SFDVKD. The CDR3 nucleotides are TGTGCCACCAGTGATTTCGGGCCTGGGGCCAACGTCCTGACTTTC. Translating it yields CATSDFGPGANVLTF.

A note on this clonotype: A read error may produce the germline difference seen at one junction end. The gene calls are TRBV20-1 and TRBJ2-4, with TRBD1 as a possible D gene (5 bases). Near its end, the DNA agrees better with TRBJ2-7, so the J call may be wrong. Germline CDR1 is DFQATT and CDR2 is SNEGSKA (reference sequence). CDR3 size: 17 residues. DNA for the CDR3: TGTAGTGCTACGAGACCTAGTGGGATGGGATTCAGGGACGAGCAGTACTTC. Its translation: CSATRPSGMGFRDEQYF.

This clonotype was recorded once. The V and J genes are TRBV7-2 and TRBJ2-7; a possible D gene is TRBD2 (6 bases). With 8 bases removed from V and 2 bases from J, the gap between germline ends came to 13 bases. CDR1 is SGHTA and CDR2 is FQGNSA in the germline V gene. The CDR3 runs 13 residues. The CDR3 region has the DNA TGTGCCAGCGCGGGGACTCCTACCTACGAGCAGTACTTC. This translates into CASAGTPTYEQYF.

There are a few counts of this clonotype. The CDR3 sequence is CASGGAARTMGSYTF. DNA of the CDR3: TGTGCCAGCGGGGGTGCGGCGCGGACAATGGGTAGCTACACCTTC. The chain has TRBV12-3 or TRBV12-4 and TRBJ1-2, with D perhaps TRBD1 (5 bases). The CDR3 is made up of 15 amino acids. V was cut by 8 bases and J by 9 bases, with 25 bases left in between.